These 32 T cell receptor beta chains originate from one sample sequenced in a study of OX40 agonist ivuxolimab in advanced cancers. Assay: immunoSEQ multiplex PCR; the TCRdb copy retains only in-frame clones and omits some. Among about 89,000 clones, roughly 93% were seen once, and the ten largest hold around 0.28%. Sequences were derived from CD4+ or CD8+ T cells sorted from blood, sampled in a trial of the OX40 agonist ivuxolimab. The receptors were sampled from an adult with an advanced solid tumor such as melanoma, head and neck, liver or kidney cancer.

The genes are TRBV28 and TRBJ2-7, with no clear D. The CDR3 is made up of 13 amino acids. The germline CDR1 and CDR2 sequences are MDHEN and SYDVKM. Trimming took off 5 bases at V and 0 bases at J, with 8 bases between the two ends. DNA for the CDR3: TGTGCCAGCAGTCGGTGGAGCTCCTACGAGCAGTACTTC. Amino acids: CASSRWSSYEQYF.

V gene TRBV2 combines with J gene TRBJ1-5; a weak D match, TRBD1 (5 bases). CDR3 length: 15 residues. V lost 5 bases and J lost 3, with 14 bases in between. In germline, CDR1 is SNHLY, CDR2 FYNNEI. CDR3 in amino acids: CASSQTPGANQPQHF. The CDR3 DNA follows: TGTGCCAGCAGTCAAACGCCCGGGGCCAATCAGCCCCAGCATTTT.

This chain uses TRBV5-4 with TRBJ1-3; no clear D. This CDR3 contains 12 residues. Trimming took off 0 bases at V and 5 bases at J, with 3 bases between the two ends. From germline, CDR1 is SGHNT and CDR2 YYREEE (reference sequence). The CDR3: CASSLGRNTIYF. The DNA of the CDR3 is TGTGCCAGCAGCTTGGGTAGAAACACCATATATTTT.

This clone was counted between two and nine times. The genes are TRBV6-5 and TRBJ1-2, with 7 bases lining up with TRBD1. Losses at the gene ends were 8 bases for V and 8 bases for J; bases not matched to a gene: 14. This CDR3 contains 14 residues. The germline V gene encodes CDR1 MNHEY and CDR2 SVGAGI. CDR3 in amino acids: CASSPVQGRRGYTF. For the CDR3, the DNA is TGTGCCAGCTCTCCTGTACAGGGGAGGAGGGGCTACACCTTC.

The chain combines TRBV5-4 with TRBJ1-5; no firm D call. V was trimmed by 0 bases and J by 4 bases, leaving 11 bases between them. From germline, CDR1 is SGHNT and CDR2 YYREEE (reference sequence). The CDR3 sequence is 15 residues long. The CDR3 region is CASSLGPEGNQPQHF. In DNA, the CDR3 is TGTGCCAGCAGCTTGGGCCCAGAAGGTAATCAGCCCCAGCATTTT. Variable domain in full (rest from reference TRBV5-4 and TRBJ1-5): ETGVTQSPTHLIKTRGQQVTLRCSSQSGHNTVSWYQQALGQGPQFIFQYYREEENGRGNFPPRFSGLQFPNYSSELNVNALELDDSALYLCASSLGPEGNQPQHFGDGTRLSIL.

The genes are TRBV6-6 and TRBJ1-2, with D perhaps TRBD1 (6 bases). The CDR3 runs to 15 residues. Germline assignment: CDR1 MNHNY and CDR2 SVGAGI (reference sequence). Trimming stripped 4 bases from V and 5 bases from J, with 17 bases between. In nucleotides, the CDR3 is TGTGCCAGCAGTTCCCCCTCGGGGGCTGTATATGGCTACACCTTC. Amino acids: CASSSPSGAVYGYTF.

The rearrangement joins TRBV6-5 to TRBJ1-1; no definite D call. The germline V gene has CDR1 MNHEY and CDR2 SVGAGI. V dropped 2 bases and J dropped 6 bases, with 16 bases sitting between them. The CDR3 runs 15 residues. In DNA, the CDR3 is TGTGCCAGCAGTTACCTACCGGGTATTACGTCTGAAGCTTTCTTT. Translation gives CASSYLPGITSEAFF.

The rearrangement joins TRBV9 to TRBJ1-2; the D is unclear. CDR1 is SGDLS, CDR2 YYNGEE, per germline. With 4 bases removed from V and 5 bases from J, the gap between germline ends came to 15 bases. The CDR3 extends over 14 amino acids. CDR3 amino acids: CASSPTQGLYGYTF. CDR3 DNA: TGTGCCAGCAGCCCTACTCAAGGATTATATGGCTACACCTTC. Complete variable domain (other parts from reference TRBV9 and TRBJ1-2): DSGVTQTPKHLITATGQRVTLRCSPRSGDLSVYWYQQSLDQGLQFLIQYYNGEERAKGNILERFSAQQFPDLHSELNLSSLELGDSALYFCASSPTQGLYGYTFGSGTRLTVV.

The V and J genes are TRBV2 and TRBJ1-6, with a tentative D call TRBD1 (6 bases). V shed 1 base and J shed 1 base, with 17 bases lying between them. Germline V CDR1 and CDR2: SNHLY, FYNNEI. The CDR3 totals 19 residues. CDR3 amino acids: CASSEGPVRGRSYNSPLHF. DNA for the CDR3: TGTGCCAGCAGTGAAGGACCTGTCAGGGGTCGGTCCTATAATTCACCCCTCCACTTT. Based on the CDR3 plus reference TRBV2 and TRBJ1-6, the full variable domain is EPEVTQTPSHQVTQMGQEVILRCVPISNHLYFYWYRQILGQKVEFLVSFYNNEISEKSEIFDDQFSVERPDGSNFTLKIRSTKLEDSAMYFCASSEGPVRGRSYNSPLHFGNGTRLTVT.

This chain links TRBV28 with TRBJ1-5; no reliable D call. The CDR3 contains 18 residues. The germline V gene encodes CDR1 MDHEN and CDR2 SYDVKM. V gave up 1 base and J gave up 5 bases, with 21 bases separating them. CDR3 in DNA: TGTGCCAGCAGTTTATCGATTGGGTTAGGTAGCGGGGATCAGCCCCAGCATTTT. This codes for CASSLSIGLGSGDQPQHF.

Details on this clone: Other DNA variants within this sample encode the same CDR3. For the CDR3, the DNA is TGTGCCAGCAGCCCGACTAGCGGGTCTGAGCAGTTCTTC. This gives the protein CASSPTSGSEQFF. This chain connects TRBV5-4 to TRBJ2-1, with TRBD2 matching over 10 bases. V dropped 4 bases and J dropped 9; count of bases not matched to a gene: 4. Looked up from germline, CDR1 is SGHNT and CDR2 is YYREEE (reference sequence). This CDR3 contains 13 residues.

In the case of this clone: The identical CDR3 is also encoded by other nucleotide sequences in the sample. V usage is TRBV20-1 and J usage is TRBJ2-1, with D hard to call. The CDR3 covers 11 residues. V lost 1 base, J lost 4 bases, and 2 bases lay in between. The V gene's germline CDR1 is DFQATT and CDR2 SNEGSKA (reference sequence). The CDR3 DNA follows: TGCAGTGCTAGAGTTTACAATGAGCAGTTCTTC. Amino acids: CSARVYNEQFF.

V usage is TRBV7-8 and J usage is TRBJ1-1; 9 positions match TRBD1. Germline V gene lookup returns CDR1 SGHVS and CDR2 FQNEAQ. There are 15 residues in the CDR3. Unmatched junction bases numbered 3, after V lost 3 bases and J lost 1 base. The chain's CDR3 is CASSLGQGENTEAFF. DNA of the CDR3: TGTGCCAGCAGCTTGGGACAGGGTGAGAACACTGAAGCTTTCTTT.

The rearrangement joins TRBV7-2 to TRBJ1-5; the D is unclear. V gave up 0 bases and J gave up 4 bases, with 10 bases separating them. This CDR3 has 15 residues. CDR1 and CDR2 from the germline V gene are SGHTA and FQGNSA. CDR3 DNA: TGTGCCAGCAGCTTAGCCGGCCAGCTTAATCAGCCCCAGCATTTT. Protein sequence: CASSLAGQLNQPQHF.

The chain links TRBV5-1 to TRBJ2-5; D unclear. Deletions cut 1 base from V and 5 bases from J, with 6 bases between. The CDR3 is made up of 12 amino acids. The germline CDR1 and CDR2 sequences are SGHRS and YFSETQ. This chain's CDR3 is CASSLRGETQYF. CDR3 nucleotides: TGCGCCAGCAGCTTGCGAGGCGAGACCCAGTACTTC.

The V gene is TRBV10-3, the J gene TRBJ2-3; 9 bases map to TRBD1. The CDR3 sequence is 16 residues long. Germline-derived CDR1 and CDR2 are ENHRY and SYGVKD. Germline trimming cut 5 bases from V and 0 bases from J; bases unmatched to any gene: 6. CDR3 in DNA: TGTGCCATCAGTCCCGGGACAGGGATTAGCACAGATACGCAGTATTTT. Residues: CAISPGTGISTDTQYF.

The chain couples TRBV7-2 to TRBJ1-3; possible D gene TRBD1, 6 bases. Germline V CDR1 and CDR2: SGHTA, FQGNSA. V lost 5 bases to trimming and J lost 2 bases, with 16 bases between them. The CDR3 is made up of 16 amino acids. CDR3 sequence reads: CASSTYHRVPGNTIYF. DNA of the CDR3: TGTGCCAGCAGCACATATCACAGGGTTCCTGGAAACACCATATATTTT.

The chain joins TRBV30 to TRBJ2-3; perhaps TRBD1 as D (5 bases). CDR3 length: 12 amino acids. The germline V and J ends were trimmed by 0 bases and 8 bases, with 9 bases remaining between them. Germline CDR1 reads GTSNPN; CDR2 reads SVGIG (reference sequence). The CDR3 is CAWSVLRGTQYF. The CDR3 nucleotides read TGTGCCTGGAGTGTACTTAGGGGTACGCAGTATTTT.

The CDR3 sequence: CASSYSSANSPLHF. CDR3 DNA sequence: TGTGCCAGCAGTTACTCGAGTGCTAATTCACCCCTCCACTTT. The chain joins TRBV6-5 to TRBJ1-6, with unresolved D. From germline, CDR1 is MNHEY and CDR2 SVGAGI. V gave up 0 bases and J gave up 6 bases, with 6 bases separating them. The CDR3 runs to 14 residues.

This chain joins TRBV2 and TRBJ2-3; D remains ambiguous. The CDR3 spans 13 residues. The V gene lost 3 bases and the J gene lost 9 bases, with 13 bases spanning the gap. Looked up from germline, CDR1 is SNHLY and CDR2 is FYNNEI. The CDR3 DNA reads as TGTGCCAGCAGTGATTTGGATCGGGTAACGCAGTATTTT. Its protein product is CASSDLDRVTQYF.

The chain carries TRBV5-1 and TRBJ2-1; D unresolved. The CDR3 is 15 residues long. CDR1 is SGHRS, CDR2 YFSETQ, per germline. Trimming removed 4 bases at V and 0 bases at J, with 11 bases between. The chain's CDR3 is CASSPDESSYNEQFF. CDR3 DNA: TGCGCCAGCAGCCCTGACGAGAGCTCCTACAATGAGCAGTTCTTC.

This chain joins TRBV18 and TRBJ2-1, with 10 bases identical to TRBD2. Looked up from germline, CDR1 is KGHSH and CDR2 is LQKENI. The length of the CDR3 is 14 residues. With V trimmed by 2 bases and J by 7 bases, 2 bases remained unmatched. The CDR3, as DNA: TGTGCCAGCTCACCAGCTAGCGGGGGAAATGAGCAGTTCTTC. Protein product: CASSPASGGNEQFF.

Turning to this clone: Other DNA sequences in this specimen translate into the identical CDR3. This rearrangement joins TRBV5-4 to TRBJ2-3; D gene uncertain. The CDR3 has 12 amino acids. Germline loops: CDR1 SGHNT, CDR2 YYREEE (reference sequence). Between the trimmed V and J ends, which lost 2 bases and 0 bases, there was a span of 1 base. Here the CDR3 reads CASSFSTDTQYF. CDR3 bases: TGTGCCAGCAGCTTCAGCACAGATACGCAGTATTTT. Using reference TRBV5-4 and TRBJ2-3 for the parts outside the CDR3, the full variable domain is ETGVTQSPTHLIKTRGQQVTLRCSSQSGHNTVSWYQQALGQGPQFIFQYYREEENGRGNFPPRFSGLQFPNYSSELNVNALELDDSALYLCASSFSTDTQYFGPGTRLTVL.

The chain has TRBV30 and TRBJ1-6; no definite D call. There are 17 residues in the CDR3. Germline V gives CDR1 GTSNPN, CDR2 SVGIG (reference sequence). V was shortened by 1 base and J by 0 bases, with 13 bases between the two germline ends. The CDR3 loop reads CAWSGGGRSSYNSPLHF. In DNA form, the CDR3 reads TGTGCCTGGAGTGGGGGAGGCAGGAGCTCCTATAATTCACCCCTCCACTTT. Full variable domain (missing parts from reference TRBV30 and TRBJ1-6): SQTIHQWPATLVQPVGSPLSLECTVEGTSNPNLYWYRQAAGRGLQLLFYSVGIGQISSEVPQNLSASRPQDRQFILSSKKLLLSDSGFYLCAWSGGGRSSYNSPLHFGNGTRLTVT.

This rearrangement joins TRBV7-3 to TRBJ2-1, with unresolved D. This CDR3 spans 16 amino acids. Trimming left V 7 bases short and J 6 bases short, with 22 bases between. Germline V lookup: CDR1 SGHTA, CDR2 FQGTGA. The CDR3 loop reads CASIPRQECSFNEQFF. The CDR3 bases are TGTGCCAGCATCCCCAGGCAGGAGTGCTCATTCAATGAGCAGTTCTTC.

This sequence joins TRBV6-5 and TRBJ2-1; TRBD2 matches at 9 bases. The CDR3 totals 15 residues. Unmatched junction bases numbered 6, after V lost 7 bases and J lost 2 bases. Germline CDR1 is MNHEY and CDR2 is SVGAGI. The CDR3 nucleotides read TGTGCCAGCACCAGCGCGGGGGGGCCCTACAATGAGCAGTTCTTC. Translating gives CASTSAGGPYNEQFF.

This chain joins TRBV28 and TRBJ2-6, with TRBD2 matching over 8 bases. Germline CDR1 MDHEN, CDR2 SYDVKM. This CDR3 has 16 residues. V lost 8 bases, J lost 1 base, and 7 bases stayed unmatched. The chain's CDR3 is CASGTGGLSGANVLTF. The CDR3 DNA follows: TGTGCCAGCGGAACGGGGGGGCTGTCTGGGGCCAACGTCCTGACTTTC.

The chain combines TRBV28 with TRBJ1-5; D unclear. V lost 5 bases and J lost 7, with 12 bases in between. The CDR3 has 13 amino acids. In germline, CDR1 is MDHEN, CDR2 SYDVKM. The chain's CDR3 is CASSGTRGQPQHF. In nucleotides, the CDR3 is TGTGCCAGCAGTGGCACCCGAGGCCAGCCCCAGCATTTT. The complete variable domain, with remaining parts taken from reference TRBV28 and TRBJ1-5, reads DVKVTQSSRYLVKRTGEKVFLECVQDMDHENMFWYRQDPGLGLRLIYFSYDVKMKEKGDIPEGYSVSREKKERFSLILESASTNQTSMYLCASSGTRGQPQHFGDGTRLSIL.

The genes are TRBV5-5 and TRBJ1-2; D is unclear. The V and J ends lost 6 bases and 2 bases respectively, with 14 bases between them. CDR1 and CDR2 (germline): SGHKS, YYEKEE (reference sequence). The CDR3 spans 14 residues. This CDR3 is CASNPASGNYGYTF. DNA for the CDR3: TGTGCCAGCAACCCCGCTTCGGGGAACTATGGCTACACCTTC.

A single count supports this clone. V is TRBV6-1 and J is TRBJ2-1; 8 bases fit TRBD2. V was clipped by 7 bases and J by 7 bases; unmatched bases: 9. The CDR3 spans 14 residues. Germline CDR1 reads MNHNS; CDR2 reads SASEGT. The DNA of the CDR3 is TGTGCCAGCAAGATGGCGGGGGGTTGGAATGAGCAGTTCTTC. This gives the protein CASKMAGGWNEQFF.

V gene TRBV10-3 combines with J gene TRBJ2-3; TRBD2 agrees at 9 bases. Germline V CDR1 and CDR2: ENHRY, SYGVKD. Trimming cost V 8 bases and J 0 bases; bases outside gene matches: 21. The CDR3 runs 20 residues. Written as DNA, the CDR3 is TGTGCCATCGGACAGAGCTCTTTTCTAGCGGGGAGTGGTAGCACAGATACGCAGTATTTT. Amino acid sequence: CAIGQSSFLAGSGSTDTQYF.

The chain links TRBV9 to TRBJ1-6; D is undetermined. Germline V gene lookup returns CDR1 SGDLS and CDR2 YYNGEE. V gave up 3 bases and J gave up 5 bases, with 3 bases separating them. This CDR3 region has 12 residues. CDR3 sequence reads: CASSANNSPLHF. The DNA for the CDR3 is TGTGCCAGCAGCGCCAATAATTCACCCCTCCACTTT.